This paragraph covers one T cell receptor (beta chain) sequence. What antigen it recognizes has not been identified. No base qualities exist here, and no much larger clone lies one base off it. The collaborating institutions used their own protocols to collect whole blood in K2EDTA tubes. For TCRbeta analysis, collaborators shipped samples as frozen whole blood, isolated PBMCs, or DNA extracted from either of those sample types. TCRbeta CDR3 regions were amplified from genomic DNA using the immunoSEQ Assay, a bias-controlled multiplex PCR. Processing in the source paper ran as follows. The number of nucleated cells in each sample was estimated by amplification of reference gene primers within the assay. Sequence reads were collapsed and filtered to measure the absolute abundance of every unique TCRbeta CDR3 rearrangement. For each sample, productive Simpson clonality was calculated by taking the square root of Simpson's diversity index across productive rearrangements. This immuneACCESS table, as held by TCRdb, lists in-frame sequences with V and J called but not all clones. Of the missing ones, under half trace to an unresolved V gene in checked studies; the others have no known cause. The V and J calls and clone size were taken over from that table, and D and trimming were inferred from the DNA. Counted in this sample were around 220,000 clones; less than 90% of them appeared once. Clones ranked in the top ten supply 2.2% of the sample.

V is cut back by 4 bases and J by 5 bases, with 4 bases in the junction unmatched. Taken from cysteine to phenylalanine, the CDR3 has 14 residues. The sequence is cut down to CDR3 DNA, 42 bases in frame from base 1. Via the germline V gene (reference sequence), CDR1 is LGHDT and CDR2 YNNKEL. The data were taken from a study of blood T cell repertoires in COVID-19 (TCRdb year 2020). Regarding the study in general: Samples covering the acute and convalescent phases of COVID-19 were provided by collaborators in the United States, Italy and Spain. The prospective study material was composed of cDNA or gDNA derived from T cells, B-cell-depleted T cells, or PBMCs. Subjects who had been exposed to COVID-19, were actively infected with it, or had recovered from it provided the deeply sampled blood TCRbeta repertoires that made up the dataset. The repertoires were made available in a free public database intended to serve as a resource for research on the immune response to SARS-CoV-2. Samples were obtained from the ongoing ImmuneRACE study (first 160 participants) and from 950 to 1,500 subjects provided by 6 global collaborators. The sample metadata nearly always contained a de-identified subject ID, COVID-19 status, age in years and sex. HLA class I and class II types, where available, came from metadata supplied by the sample provider rather than from assay-based typing.

Study-wide findings and limitations: How much clinical and demographic metadata was included differed by source and by participant, and the metadata was provided uncurated.

The sequence came from a woman aged 45-60 years with acute or convalescent COVID-19. Recombination connected TRBV3-1 (or the pseudogene TRBV3-2) to TRBJ1-5, with 8 middle bases fitting TRBD1. Sequencing was done on a sample of peripheral blood. The CDR3 protein sequence reads: CASSRDRGYQPQHF. Here is the DNA: TGTGCCAGCAGCCGAGACAGGGGATATCAGCCCCAGCATTTT.